These 25 T cell receptor beta chains were sequenced from one sample in a study of shared clonotypes between healthy human individuals. Here immunoSEQ multiplex PCR was the method, and the copy in TCRdb shows in-frame clones only, minus some. The data show 330,000 or so clones, around 67% seen once. The sequencing input was memory CD4+ T cells sorted from blood. The subset denotes: CD45RA-negative fraction. These receptors all come from a man between 25 and 39 years old in good health.

Only one count was recorded for this clone. The chain recombines TRBV25-1 with TRBJ1-3; perhaps TRBD1 as D (6 bases). This CDR3 is built from 15 residues. Trimming cost V 4 bases and J 2 bases, with 12 bases left between them. CDR1 and CDR2 (germline): MGHDK, SYGVNS. The CDR3 sequence is CASSAQGYAGNTIYF. DNA for the CDR3: TGTGCCAGCAGTGCGCAGGGGTACGCTGGAAACACCATATATTTT. Together with reference TRBV25-1 and TRBJ1-3, the CDR3 gives the full variable domain: EADIYQTPRYLVIGTGKKITLECSQTMGHDKMYWYQQDPGMELHLIHYSYGVNSTEKGDLSSESTVSRIRTEHFPLTLESARPSHTSQYLCASSAQGYAGNTIYFGEGSWLTVV.

This clone has a count of ten or more. The chain carries TRBV5-1 and TRBJ2-2; D unresolved. CDR3 length: 15 residues. Germline lookup yields CDR1 SGHRS and CDR2 YFSETQ. With 2 bases removed from V and 2 bases from J, the gap between germline ends came to 10 bases. CDR3 bases: TGCGCCAGCAGCTTCTCTCCCGGTAACACCGGGGAGCTGTTTTTT. Translation gives CASSFSPGNTGELFF.

The rearrangement links TRBV7-8 to TRBJ2-7; 10 bases agree with TRBD1. The junction had 6 bases not matched to a gene; V was cut back by 4 bases and J by 0 bases. This CDR3 spans 16 amino acids. The germline CDR1 and CDR2 sequences are SGHVS and FQNEAQ. CDR3 region: CASSYGDRGYSYEQYF. In nucleotides, the CDR3 is TGTGCCAGCAGCTATGGGGACAGGGGATACTCCTACGAGCAGTACTTC. Complete variable domain (other parts from reference TRBV7-8 and TRBJ2-7): GAGVSQSPRYKVAKRGQDVALRCDPISGHVSLFWYQQALGQGPEFLTYFQNEAQLDKSGLPSDRFFAERPEGSVSTLKIQRTQQEDSAVYLCASSYGDRGYSYEQYFGPGTRLTVT.

The chain employs TRBV6-1 and TRBJ2-3, with 8 bases that match TRBD1. There are 15 residues in the CDR3. CDR1 is MNHNS and CDR2 is SASEGT in the germline V gene. J was trimmed by 4 bases and V by 1 base; bases with no gene match: 4. This CDR3 is CASSEGTGGSDTQYF. CDR3 bases: TGTGCCAGCAGTGAAGGTACAGGGGGGTCAGATACGCAGTATTTT.

This chain joins TRBV29-1 and TRBJ1-1; TRBD1 agrees at 9 bases. Germline assignment: CDR1 SQVTM and CDR2 ANQGSEA. The CDR3 runs to 13 residues. Trimming took 7 bases from V and 3 from J; bases not matched to a gene: 6. The CDR3 nucleotides read TGCAGCGCCCGGGGACAGGGAGACACTGAAGCTTTCTTT. Residues: CSARGQGDTEAFF. Full variable domain (rest looked up from reference TRBV29-1 and TRBJ1-1): SAVISQKPSRDICQRGTSLTIQCQVDSQVTMMFWYRQQPGQSLTLIATANQGSEATYESGFVIDKFPISRPNLTFSTLTVSNMSPEDSSIYLCSARGQGDTEAFFGQGTRLTVV.

The V gene is TRBV5-5, the J gene TRBJ2-2; 9 bases fit TRBD2. Germline V gene lookup returns CDR1 SGHKS and CDR2 YYEKEE (reference sequence). With 6 bases clipped from V and 7 bases from J, the junction kept 7 bases outside the gene matches. The CDR3 consists of 14 residues. The CDR3 DNA follows: TGTGCCAGCACCCATAGCGGGAGTCTCGGGGAGCTGTTTTTT. This gives the protein CASTHSGSLGELFF. Full variable domain (outside the CDR3, taken from reference TRBV5-5 and TRBJ2-2): DAGVTQSPTHLIKTRGQQVTLRCSPISGHKSVSWYQQVLGQGPQFIFQYYEKEERGRGNFPDRFSARQFPNYSSELNVNALLLGDSALYLCASTHSGSLGELFFGEGSRLTVL.

This chain links TRBV7-2 with TRBJ1-1; the D is unclear. Trimming cost V 5 bases and J 1 base, with 14 bases left between them. This CDR3 is built from 15 residues. CDR1 and CDR2 from the germline V gene are SGHTA and FQGNSA. This CDR3 is CASSPQSGKNTEAFF. DNA for the CDR3: TGTGCCAGCAGCCCTCAATCGGGGAAGAACACTGAAGCTTTCTTT.

This clone has only one observation. V and J are TRBV28 and TRBJ2-2; the D is unclear. Trimming shortened V by 6 bases and J by 4 bases, and 9 bases separated the two germline ends. The CDR3 length is 13 residues. Per the germline V gene, CDR1 is MDHEN and CDR2 is SYDVKM. Here the CDR3 DNA reads TGTGCCAGCAGGCGTGTTGTCACCGGGGAGCTGTTTTTT. Translation gives CASRRVVTGELFF.

The genes are TRBV15 and TRBJ2-3, with TRBD2 identical over 13 bases. V shed 4 bases, J shed 4 bases, and the junction held 5 bases outside the gene matches. The length of the CDR3 is 16 residues. The V gene's germline CDR1 is LNHNV and CDR2 YYDKDF (reference sequence). CDR3 sequence (DNA): TGTGCCACCAGCACGGGACTAGCGGGAATTTCAGATACGCAGTATTTT. Translating it yields CATSTGLAGISDTQYF.

The chain combines TRBV19 with TRBJ2-5; D is perhaps TRBD1 (5 bases). Per the germline V gene, CDR1 is LNHDA and CDR2 is SQIVND (reference sequence). Trimming removed 4 bases from V and 5 bases from J, with 17 bases in between. There are 15 residues in the CDR3. The DNA of the CDR3 is TGTGCCAGTAGTAAGGAGTCTGCAGGGCTGGAGACCCAGTACTTC. It is translated as CASSKESAGLETQYF.

This clone was observed once. The V and J genes are TRBV28 and TRBJ2-3; no firm D call. This CDR3 region has 15 residues. Trimming stripped 3 bases from V and 4 bases from J, with 14 bases between. Germline CDR1 and CDR2: MDHEN and SYDVKM. The DNA for the CDR3 is TGTGCCAGCAGTTTTACGCCGAATGGGGCAGATACGCAGTATTTT. Encoded protein: CASSFTPNGADTQYF.

The chain couples TRBV29-1 to TRBJ2-7, with TRBD1 matching over 8 bases. The germline V gene has CDR1 SQVTM and CDR2 ANQGSEA. This CDR3 has 11 residues. J was trimmed by 6 bases and V by 7 bases; bases with no gene match: 5. The CDR3 loop is CSAWTGREQYF. The CDR3 coding sequence is TGCAGCGCCTGGACAGGGCGCGAGCAGTACTTC.

This clone turned up a few times. The V gene is TRBV19, the J gene TRBJ1-1; D call uncertain. The V gene's germline CDR1 is LNHDA and CDR2 SQIVND (reference sequence). V dropped 5 bases and J dropped 0 bases, with 10 bases sitting between them. The CDR3 spans 14 residues. Here the CDR3 reads CASSPTGMNTEAFF. CDR3 nucleotide sequence: TGTGCCAGTAGTCCGACGGGGATGAACACTGAAGCTTTCTTT.

This clone was observed a handful of times. V is TRBV6-1 and J is TRBJ2-5; D not certain. The CDR3 totals 14 residues. The V gene lost 5 bases and the J gene lost 2 bases, with 12 bases spanning the gap. Germline V gene sequence: CDR1 MNHNS, CDR2 SASEGT. The CDR3 is CASSSGPNQETQYF. As DNA, the CDR3 is TGTGCCAGCAGTAGTGGACCGAATCAAGAGACCCAGTACTTC.

This clone was recorded many times. V usage is TRBV6-6 and J usage is TRBJ1-1, with 7 bases matching TRBD1. The V segment lost 2 bases and the J segment 3 bases; nucleotides outside the gene matches: 9. This CDR3 contains 16 residues. Germline loops: CDR1 MNHNY, CDR2 SVGAGI (reference sequence). This CDR3 is CASSYLTGEGDTEAFF. The CDR3 DNA is TGTGCCAGCAGTTACCTTACAGGGGAGGGTGACACTGAAGCTTTCTTT.

This chain uses TRBV7-2 with TRBJ2-5; 16 bases are shared with TRBD2. This CDR3 spans 18 amino acids. J lost 5 bases, V lost 5 bases, and 11 bases had no gene match. Germline V CDR1 and CDR2: SGHTA, FQGNSA. DNA for the CDR3: TGTGCCAGCAGCCGGGGACTAGCGGGAGGGCCAGGTTCCGAGACCCAGTACTTC. Its protein is CASSRGLAGGPGSETQYF. The full variable domain, rest sourced from reference TRBV7-2 and TRBJ2-5, is GAGVSQSPSNKVTEKGKDVELRCDPISGHTALYWYRQSLGQGLEFLIYFQGNSAPDKSGLPSDRFSAERTGGSVSTLTIQRTQQEDSAVYLCASSRGLAGGPGSETQYFGPGTRLLVL.

The chain has TRBV28 and TRBJ1-5; TRBD1 matches at 9 bases. Germline V CDR1 and CDR2: MDHEN, SYDVKM. Trimming removed 4 bases from V and 3 bases from J; junction bases left unmatched: 10. The length of the CDR3 is 17 residues. CDR3 in DNA: TGTGCCAGCAGTTCCCCGACAGGGGGTATAAACAATCAGCCCCAGCATTTT. Translating gives CASSSPTGGINNQPQHF.

This clone was recorded only once. CDR3 coding DNA: TGCGCCAGCAGCTCGCAAAATTCACCCCTCCACTTT. It encodes CASSSQNSPLHF. This chain uses TRBV5-1 with TRBJ1-6; D is unclear. CDR1 is SGHRS, CDR2 YFSETQ, per germline. The CDR3 sequence is 12 residues long. The ends were cut back, 3 bases at V and 7 bases at J, with 5 bases in the middle. The full variable domain, completed using reference TRBV5-1 and TRBJ1-6, is KAGVTQTPRYLIKTRGQQVTLSCSPISGHRSVSWYQQTPGQGLQFLFEYFSETQRNKGNFPGRFSGRQFSNSRSEMNVSTLELGDSALYLCASSSQNSPLHFGNGTRLTVT.

About this clone: This same CDR3 is encoded by further DNA sequences in the sample. CDR3 loop: CASSTQSPDTQYF. CDR3 DNA sequence: TGTGCCAGCAGCACTCAGAGTCCAGATACGCAGTATTTT. The rearrangement joins TRBV7-2 to TRBJ2-3, with D unresolved. Germline V gene lookup returns CDR1 SGHTA and CDR2 FQGNSA. The CDR3 length is 13 residues. Between the trimmed V and J ends, which lost 5 bases and 4 bases, there was a span of 10 bases.

This clone was observed many times. The chain couples TRBV5-1 to TRBJ2-7; the match to TRBD2 covers 7 bases. Per germline, CDR1 SGHRS and CDR2 YFSETQ. The CDR3 loop spans 14 amino acids. V trimming: 4 bases; J trimming: 1 base; junction bases outside the gene matches: 5. This chain's CDR3 is CASSRSGGSYEQYF. The CDR3, as DNA: TGCGCCAGCAGCCGATCGGGAGGATCCTACGAGCAGTACTTC.

The rearrangement uses TRBV11-3 and TRBJ2-7; D is uncertain. Trimming removed 0 bases at V and 12 bases at J, with 12 bases between. Germline V gene data show CDR1 as SGHNT and CDR2 as YENEEA. The CDR3 has 12 residues. The CDR3 DNA is TGTGCCAGCAGCTTAGATCGAGGCGACCCGTACTTC. This gives the protein CASSLDRGDPYF.

The J gene is TRBJ1-1, the V gene TRBV5-1; maybe TRBD1 (5 bases). The ends were cut back, 4 bases at V and 4 bases at J, with 11 bases in the middle. Per germline, CDR1 SGHRS and CDR2 YFSETQ. This CDR3 region has 13 residues. The CDR3 region has the DNA TGCGCCAGCAGCCCGGGGGAGGGCACTGAAGCTTTCTTT. This codes for CASSPGEGTEAFF.

The rearrangement joins TRBV5-4 to TRBJ2-1, with 13 positions matching TRBD2. The germline CDR1 and CDR2 sequences are SGHNT and YYREEE (reference sequence). There are 17 residues in the CDR3. J lost 6 bases, V lost 0 bases, and 6 bases had no gene match. CDR3 coding DNA: TGTGCCAGCAGCTTGGCCATAAGGACTAGCGGGAGCAATGAGCAGTTCTTC. Its translation is CASSLAIRTSGSNEQFF.

This clone is a singleton in its sample. The J gene is TRBJ1-4, the V gene TRBV19; D remains unclear. Germline V gene data show CDR1 as LNHDA and CDR2 as SQIVND (reference sequence). CDR3 length: 15 residues. Trimming shortened V by 3 bases and J by 3 bases, and 11 bases separated the two germline ends. The CDR3: CASSIFGSSNEKLFF. CDR3 nucleotides: TGTGCCAGTAGTATCTTTGGCAGTTCTAATGAAAAACTGTTTTTT.

The chain carries TRBV4-3 and TRBJ2-1; D remains unclear. Trimming left V 4 bases short and J 0 bases short, with 13 bases between. Germline V CDR1 and CDR2: LGHNA, YSLEER. This CDR3 contains 16 residues. The DNA for the CDR3 is TGCGCCAGCAGCCCAGCTATCAAGAGCTCCTACAATGAGCAGTTCTTC. As protein: CASSPAIKSSYNEQFF.